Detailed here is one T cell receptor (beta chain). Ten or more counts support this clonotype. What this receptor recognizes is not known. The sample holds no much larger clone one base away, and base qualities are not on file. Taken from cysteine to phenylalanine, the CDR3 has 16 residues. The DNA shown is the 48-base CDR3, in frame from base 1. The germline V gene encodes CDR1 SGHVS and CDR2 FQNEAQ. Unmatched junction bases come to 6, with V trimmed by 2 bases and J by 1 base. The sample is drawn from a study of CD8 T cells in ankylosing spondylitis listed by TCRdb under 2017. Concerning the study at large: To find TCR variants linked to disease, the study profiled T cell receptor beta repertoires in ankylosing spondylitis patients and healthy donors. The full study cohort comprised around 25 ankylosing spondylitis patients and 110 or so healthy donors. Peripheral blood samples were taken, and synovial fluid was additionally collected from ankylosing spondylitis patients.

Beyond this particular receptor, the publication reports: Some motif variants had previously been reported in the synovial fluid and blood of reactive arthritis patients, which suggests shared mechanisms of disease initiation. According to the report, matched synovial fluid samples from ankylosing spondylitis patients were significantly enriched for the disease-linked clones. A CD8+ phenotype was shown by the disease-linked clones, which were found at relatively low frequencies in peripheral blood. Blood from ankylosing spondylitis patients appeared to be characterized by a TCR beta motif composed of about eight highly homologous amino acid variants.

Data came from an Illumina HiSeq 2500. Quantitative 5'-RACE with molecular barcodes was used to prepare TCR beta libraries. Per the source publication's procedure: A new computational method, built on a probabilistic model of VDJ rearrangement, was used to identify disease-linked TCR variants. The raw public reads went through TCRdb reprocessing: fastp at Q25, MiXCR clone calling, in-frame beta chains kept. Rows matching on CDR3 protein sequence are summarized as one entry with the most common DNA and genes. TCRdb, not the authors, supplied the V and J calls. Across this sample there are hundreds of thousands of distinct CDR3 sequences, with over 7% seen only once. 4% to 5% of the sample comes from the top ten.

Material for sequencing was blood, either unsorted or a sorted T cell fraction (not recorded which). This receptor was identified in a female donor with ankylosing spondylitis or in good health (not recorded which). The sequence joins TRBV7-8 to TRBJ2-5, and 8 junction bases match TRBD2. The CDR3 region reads CASSLRRLAGQETQYF. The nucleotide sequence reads TGTGCCAGCAGCTTAAGAAGGCTAGCGGGCCAAGAGACCCAGTACTTC. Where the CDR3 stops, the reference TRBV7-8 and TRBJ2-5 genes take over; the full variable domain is GAGVSQSPRYKVAKRGQDVALRCDPISGHVSLFWYQQALGQGPEFLTYFQNEAQLDKSGLPSDRFFAERPEGSVSTLKIQRTQQEDSAVYLCASSLRRLAGQETQYFGPGTRLLVL.